The next 6 T cell receptor beta chains were all read from a single sample in a study of cytomegalovirus exposure and HLA in healthy donors. PCR used 60 Vbeta primers and 13 Jbeta primers. Data came from immunoSEQ multiplex PCR; TCRdb stores just in-frame clones and leaves some out. This sample has under 200,000 clones, with over 75% found just once. Source material: PBMCs. These TCRs come from a woman in her 50s in good health and CMV-seronegative.

The chain carries TRBV5-5 and TRBJ2-7, with 9 bases lining up with TRBD1. Per germline, CDR1 SGHKS and CDR2 YYEKEE (reference sequence). V trimming: 2 bases; J trimming: 3 bases; junction bases outside the gene matches: 12. CDR3 size: 17 residues. Written as DNA, the CDR3 is TGTGCCAGCAGCTTTACGCCGGGACAGGGTTTCGGCTACGAGCAGTACTTC. This codes for CASSFTPGQGFGYEQYF.

The chain employs TRBV5-1 and TRBJ2-3, with D hard to call. In germline, CDR1 is SGHRS, CDR2 YFSETQ. The CDR3 runs 11 residues. V lost 7 bases to trimming and J lost 4 bases, with 7 bases between them. The CDR3 region is CASSAPDTQYF. The DNA of the CDR3 is TGCGCCAGCTCCGCGCCAGATACGCAGTATTTT.

V usage is TRBV11-2 and J usage is TRBJ2-1; possibly TRBD2 for D (5 bases). The V gene lost 4 bases and the J gene lost 7 bases, with 20 bases spanning the gap. Per germline, CDR1 SGHAT and CDR2 FQNNGV. The CDR3 has 16 residues. The CDR3, as DNA: TGTGCCAGCAGCTCCCCCACTAGGACCCCTCGAAATGAGCAGTTCTTC. Protein: CASSSPTRTPRNEQFF.

The rearrangement uses TRBV5-1 and TRBJ1-3; 9 nucleotides agree with TRBD1. Germline V gene data show CDR1 as SGHRS and CDR2 as YFSETQ. Trimming cost V 0 bases and J 1 base; bases outside gene matches: 8. This CDR3 comprises 18 residues. The CDR3 loop is CASSLGVSGQGSGNTIYF. The CDR3 DNA follows: TGCGCCAGCAGCTTGGGGGTATCGGGACAGGGTTCTGGAAACACCATATATTTT.

The V gene is TRBV10-2, the J gene TRBJ2-5; 7 nucleotides match TRBD1. J lost 2 bases, V lost 4 bases, and 28 bases had no gene match. CDR1 is WSHSY and CDR2 is SAAADI in the germline V gene. The CDR3 extends over 22 amino acids. DNA of the CDR3: TGCGCCAGCAGTGGGAGACCGGGACAGATACGACTCGAGGCCCAAAAACAAGAGACCCAGTACTTC. Encoded protein: CASSGRPGQIRLEAQKQETQYF.

This chain connects TRBV14 to TRBJ2-7; 7 nucleotides agree with TRBD1. J was trimmed by 2 bases and V by 7 bases; bases with no gene match: 8. Germline values: CDR1 SGHDN, CDR2 FVKESK. This CDR3 region has 14 residues. The CDR3 DNA reads as TGTGCCAGCAAAAGGACAGGTCCAGCCTACGAGCAGTACTTC. It translates to CASKRTGPAYEQYF.